The 32 T cell receptor beta chains below all came from one sample that was sequenced in a study of blood T cell repertoires in COVID-19. Using immunoSEQ multiplex PCR, the repertoire was profiled, and TCRdb retains in-frame clones only, with some absent. The sample carries 70,000 to 95,000 clones, 90% recorded once. Sequences were obtained from peripheral blood. Receptors originate from a human donor with active COVID-19. The donor label of this sample is uncertain.

This clone was observed a handful of times. The rearrangement links TRBV11-2 to TRBJ1-2; the D is unclear. The CDR3 loop spans 16 amino acids. The ends were cut back, 1 base at V and 6 bases at J, with 18 bases in the middle. From germline, CDR1 is SGHAT and CDR2 FQNNGV. CDR3 residues: CASSLVGRQRLDGYTF. The CDR3 region has the DNA TGTGCCAGCAGCTTAGTGGGGAGGCAGCGCTTGGATGGCTACACCTTC.

The rearrangement links TRBV27 to TRBJ2-3, with TRBD2 matching 11 bases. The CDR3 contains 17 residues. Germline CDR1 and CDR2: MNHEY and SMNVEV (reference sequence). J gave up 2 bases and V 5 bases, and 9 bases lay outside the gene matches. The CDR3 sequence: CASSPRLAGGSTDTQYF. The CDR3 DNA sequence: TGTGCCAGCAGTCCCCGTCTAGCGGGGGGCTCCACAGATACGCAGTATTTT.

This clone was counted once. The rearrangement joins TRBV19 to TRBJ1-2, with D unclear. CDR3 size: 15 residues. The V gene's germline CDR1 is LNHDA and CDR2 SQIVND (reference sequence). The ends were cut back, 4 bases at V and 0 bases at J, with 12 bases in the middle. The DNA of the CDR3 is TGTGCCAGTAGTACCGAGCATCTTGCTAACTATGGCTACACCTTC. It codes for CASSTEHLANYGYTF.

This clone was seen once. V and J are TRBV5-6 and TRBJ2-7; 11 bases agree with TRBD2. In germline, CDR1 is SGHDT, CDR2 YYEEEE. This CDR3 has 15 amino acids. Trimming at V came to 3 bases and at J to 2 bases, leaving 4 bases not matched to a gene. The chain's CDR3 is CASSSFSGGAYEQYF. The CDR3 nucleotides read TGTGCCAGCAGCTCGTTTAGCGGGGGGGCCTACGAGCAGTACTTC.

V usage is TRBV7-3 and J usage is TRBJ1-6, with a possible D match to TRBD1 (6 bases). Germline CDR1 is SGHTA and CDR2 is FQGTGA. This CDR3 has 15 residues. Trimming pared 2 bases from V and 5 bases from J, leaving 10 bases between. The CDR3 DNA reads TGTGCCAGCAGCTTACGGGGGGCGGATAATTCACCCCTCCACTTT. It yields the protein CASSLRGADNSPLHF.

This clone appeared a single time. The genes are TRBV7-9 and TRBJ1-2; 9 bases agree with TRBD1. This CDR3 is built from 14 residues. Germline V gene sequence: CDR1 SEHNR, CDR2 FQNEAQ (reference sequence). Losses at the gene ends were 5 bases for V and 6 bases for J; bases not matched to a gene: 7. The CDR3 nucleotides read TGTGCCAGCAGCCTGGGACAGGGCGAGCATGGCTACACCTTC. Translated, it gives CASSLGQGEHGYTF. The full variable domain, with the rest looked up from reference TRBV7-9 and TRBJ1-2, is DTGVSQNPRHKITKRGQNVTFRCDPISEHNRLYWYRQTLGQGPEFLTYFQNEAQLEKSRLLSDRFSAERPKGSFSTLEIQRTEQGDSAMYLCASSLGQGEHGYTFGSGTRLTVV.

The V and J genes are TRBV6-2 or TRBV6-3 and TRBJ2-5, with TRBD2 identical over 8 bases. The junction had 5 bases not matched to a gene; V was cut back by 4 bases and J by 1 base. Germline-derived CDR1 and CDR2 are MNHEY and SVGEGT. The CDR3 runs 15 residues. The CDR3 is CASSFAGGLQETQYF. Here the CDR3 DNA reads TGTGCCAGCAGTTTTGCGGGGGGCCTCCAAGAGACCCAGTACTTC.

The J gene is TRBJ1-1, the V gene TRBV27; D unresolved. The CDR3 consists of 13 residues. Germline values: CDR1 MNHEY, CDR2 SMNVEV (reference sequence). Trimming took off 8 bases at V and 1 base at J, with 11 bases between the two ends. This CDR3 is CASRGRGNTEAFF. The CDR3 nucleotides read TGTGCCAGCCGAGGGCGAGGGAACACTGAAGCTTTCTTT.

This chain joins TRBV2 and TRBJ2-3, with D possibly matching TRBD1 (5 bases). Germline V gives CDR1 SNHLY, CDR2 FYNNEI. The CDR3 has 13 amino acids. Trimming removed 4 bases at V and 6 bases at J, with 11 bases between. The CDR3 reads CASSVRWGDTQYF. DNA for the CDR3: TGTGCCAGCAGTGTACGTTGGGGCGATACGCAGTATTTT.

The gene calls are TRBV14 and TRBJ2-5; TRBD2 matches at 10 bases. Looked up from germline, CDR1 is SGHDN and CDR2 is FVKESK. The CDR3 consists of 16 residues. Unmatched junction bases numbered 7, after V lost 1 base and J lost 5 bases. The CDR3 loop reads CASSQVSSGGAETQYF. CDR3 in DNA: TGTGCCAGCAGCCAAGTTTCCAGCGGGGGGGCTGAGACCCAGTACTTC.

The chain carries TRBV5-1 and TRBJ1-4, with D perhaps matching TRBD1 (5 bases). V lost 3 bases, J lost 2 bases, and 8 bases lay in between. The CDR3 spans 14 residues. CDR1 is SGHRS, CDR2 YFSETQ, per germline. The CDR3 region is CASSSTVTNEKLFF. Written as DNA, the CDR3 is TGCGCCAGCAGCTCGACAGTTACTAATGAAAAACTGTTTTTT.

V usage is TRBV5-1 and J usage is TRBJ1-2; the match to TRBD1 covers 9 bases. Germline CDR1 SGHRS, CDR2 YFSETQ. The CDR3 runs to 15 residues. The J segment lost 6 bases and the V segment lost 0 bases, leaving 6 bases of the junction unmatched. Here the CDR3 DNA reads TGCGCCAGCAGCTTGGTACAGGGGGCTTATAATGGCTACACCTTC. Its translation is CASSLVQGAYNGYTF.

CDR3 nucleotides: TGTGCCAGCAGCTCGCGACTAGCGGGGGGGCGGAATGAGCAGTTCTTC. This gives the protein CASSSRLAGGRNEQFF. The chain recombines TRBV11-2 with TRBJ2-1, with 14 bases lining up with TRBD2. The germline CDR1 and CDR2 sequences are SGHAT and FQNNGV. The CDR3 has 16 residues. V shed 4 bases and J 7 bases; nucleotides not matched to a gene: 6.

The chain combines TRBV7-2 with TRBJ2-7; 15 bases fit TRBD2. Trimming took 5 bases from V and 9 from J; bases not matched to a gene: 11. The germline CDR1 and CDR2 sequences are SGHTA and FQGNSA. CDR3 length: 16 residues. The CDR3 loop reads CASSRGLAGGMAGQYF. In DNA, the CDR3 is TGTGCCAGCAGCCGTGGACTAGCGGGGGGGATGGCCGGGCAGTACTTC.

This clone was counted once. The rearrangement uses TRBV24-1 and TRBJ1-2, with 10 bases lining up with TRBD1. Germline V gene sequence: CDR1 KGHDR, CDR2 SFDVKD. Unmatched junction bases numbered 6, after V lost 4 bases and J lost 8 bases. The CDR3 totals 14 residues. In DNA, the CDR3 is TGTGCCACCAGTGACTCCGGGACAGGGGACGGCTACACCTTC. The encoded protein is CATSDSGTGDGYTF.

The V gene is TRBV4-1, the J gene TRBJ2-1; no clear D gene. The V and J ends lost 0 bases and 3 bases respectively, with 6 bases between them. Per germline, CDR1 MGHRA and CDR2 YSYEKL. The CDR3 loop spans 14 amino acids. The CDR3 region is CASSQERSYNEQFF. For the CDR3, the DNA is TGCGCCAGCAGCCAAGAAAGGAGCTACAATGAGCAGTTCTTC.

This clone was counted a single time. The V and J genes are TRBV28 and TRBJ1-2, with D hard to call. Trimming cost V 3 bases and J 2 bases, with 13 bases left between them. The CDR3 length is 15 residues. CDR1 MDHEN and CDR2 SYDVKM come from the germline V gene. CDR3 residues: CASSLPQRGNYGYTF. The DNA of the CDR3 is TGTGCCAGCAGTTTGCCCCAGCGGGGAAACTATGGCTACACCTTC.

The chain has TRBV27 and TRBJ2-1, with 7 bases identical to TRBD2. The length of the CDR3 is 14 residues. Germline assignment: CDR1 MNHEY and CDR2 SMNVEV (reference sequence). With V trimmed by 2 bases and J by 4 bases, 2 bases remained unmatched. This CDR3 is CASSLPGGYNEQFF. The CDR3 DNA follows: TGTGCCAGCAGTTTACCGGGGGGATACAATGAGCAGTTCTTC.

The chain combines TRBV7-9 with TRBJ2-6, with TRBD1 matching 8 bases. CDR3 size: 19 residues. J gave up 1 base and V 5 bases, and 13 bases lay outside the gene matches. Germline assignment: CDR1 SEHNR and CDR2 FQNEAQ (reference sequence). The CDR3 DNA follows: TGTGCCAGCAGCGGGACGCAGGGGGCGACCGGGTCTGGGGCCAACGTCCTGACTTTC. It is translated as CASSGTQGATGSGANVLTF.

The chain joins TRBV6-4 to TRBJ2-5; 7 nucleotides align to TRBD2. The CDR3 is made up of 14 amino acids. V was pared by 4 bases and J by 4 bases, with 6 bases of the junction left unmatched. The germline V gene has CDR1 MRHNA and CDR2 SNTAGT. CDR3 sequence reads: CASSVVAGGETQYF. Written as DNA, the CDR3 is TGTGCCAGCAGTGTAGTAGCGGGTGGAGAGACCCAGTACTTC.

This clone was counted once. The chain recombines TRBV7-2 with TRBJ2-4; no clear D. The CDR3 has 18 amino acids. V was pared by 1 base and J by 2 bases, with 18 bases between. Germline V gives CDR1 SGHTA, CDR2 FQGNSA. CDR3 coding DNA: TGTGCCAGCAGCTTAGAATATTCAAGTACCCTACCCAAAAACATTCAGTACTTC. It is translated as CASSLEYSSTLPKNIQYF. Together with reference TRBV7-2 and TRBJ2-4, the CDR3 gives the full variable domain: GAGVSQSPSNKVTEKGKDVELRCDPISGHTALYWYRQSLGQGLEFLIYFQGNSAPDKSGLPSDRFSAERTGGSVSTLTIQRTQQEDSAVYLCASSLEYSSTLPKNIQYFGAGTRLSVL.

This chain connects TRBV19 to TRBJ2-3, with 7 bases that match TRBD1. The CDR3 runs to 16 residues. Germline V lookup: CDR1 LNHDA, CDR2 SQIVND (reference sequence). The junction had 8 bases not matched to a gene; V was cut back by 4 bases and J by 1 base. In nucleotides, the CDR3 is TGTGCCAGTAGTAGAGGTAGTGGACAGGGCACAGATACGCAGTATTTT. It yields the protein CASSRGSGQGTDTQYF. Complete variable domain (other parts from reference TRBV19 and TRBJ2-3): DGGITQSPKYLFRKEGQNVTLSCEQNLNHDAMYWYRQDPGQGLRLIYYSQIVNDFQKGDIAEGYSVSREKKESFPLTVTSAQKNPTAFYLCASSRGSGQGTDTQYFGPGTRLTVL.

The V gene is TRBV28, the J gene TRBJ1-2; D not resolved. This CDR3 is built from 12 residues. Germline V gives CDR1 MDHEN, CDR2 SYDVKM. Trimming stripped 2 bases from V and 8 bases from J, with 9 bases between. This CDR3 is CASSLIRRGYTF. The CDR3 DNA reads as TGTGCCAGCAGTTTAATTAGGAGGGGCTACACCTTC.

The rearrangement uses TRBV24-1 and TRBJ2-2, with D tentatively TRBD2 (6 bases). V lost 3 bases to trimming and J lost 4 bases, with 20 bases between them. Germline assignment: CDR1 KGHDR and CDR2 SFDVKD. CDR3 length equals 18 residues. The CDR3 spells CATSDPQGGGVATGELFF. DNA of the CDR3: TGTGCCACCAGTGATCCGCAGGGAGGTGGTGTCGCCACCGGGGAGCTGTTTTTT.

The chain employs TRBV27 and TRBJ2-4, with 8 bases identical to TRBD2. CDR1 and CDR2 from the germline V gene are MNHEY and SMNVEV (reference sequence). This CDR3 spans 14 amino acids. The J segment lost 5 bases and the V segment lost 3 bases, leaving 3 bases of the junction unmatched. The CDR3 region has the DNA TGTGCCAGCAGTTTTTTAGCGGGGCAAAACATTCAGTACTTC. The encoded protein is CASSFLAGQNIQYF.

The chain combines TRBV7-9 with TRBJ1-4, with D uncertain. The CDR3 covers 15 residues. CDR1 is SEHNR, CDR2 FQNEAQ, per germline (reference sequence). Trimming shortened V by 0 bases and J by 4 bases, and 9 bases separated the two germline ends. The CDR3 DNA sequence: TGTGCCAGCAGCTTAGCGATGTCGAGTAATGAAAAACTGTTTTTT. Translation gives CASSLAMSSNEKLFF.

The chain has TRBV6-5 and TRBJ1-2, with 12 bases identical to TRBD1. This CDR3 contains 15 residues. The V and J ends lost 7 bases and 8 bases, in that order; junction bases with no gene match: 11. Germline V gives CDR1 MNHEY, CDR2 SVGAGI. Written as DNA, the CDR3 is TGTGCCAGCACTTGGGACAGGGGGCCCAGAGGGGGCTACACCTTC. Amino acids: CASTWDRGPRGGYTF.

In regard to this clone: The sample has other DNA sequences that encode this CDR3 too. The chain uses TRBV12-3 or TRBV12-4 and TRBJ2-7; perhaps TRBD2 as D (5 bases). This CDR3 has 11 amino acids. V was clipped by 6 bases and J by 4 bases, with 7 bases between them. The CDR3: CASSSGYEQYF. The DNA of the CDR3 is TGTGCCAGCAGCTCGGGGTACGAGCAGTACTTC.

Here the CDR3 DNA reads TGTGCCAGCAGTTACGTAGGAGGGGTGGATGAAGCTTTCTTT. Its protein is CASSYVGGVDEAFF. The chain links TRBV6-6 to TRBJ1-1, with a tentative D call TRBD1 (5 bases). V was trimmed by 2 bases and J by 7 bases, leaving 14 bases between them. This CDR3 is built from 14 residues. Germline V lookup: CDR1 MNHNY, CDR2 SVGAGI (reference sequence).

The gene calls are TRBV12-5 and TRBJ1-2, with unresolved D. Trimming left V 2 bases short and J 4 bases short, with 14 bases between. This CDR3 comprises 15 residues. From germline, CDR1 is LGHNT and CDR2 FRNRAP. The CDR3 reads CASGLNPPGFYGYTF. The CDR3 DNA follows: TGTGCTAGTGGTTTGAATCCCCCAGGATTCTATGGCTACACCTTC.

The V gene is TRBV7-7, the J gene TRBJ1-6, with TRBD1 identical over 9 bases. The V segment lost 6 bases and the J segment 6 bases; nucleotides outside the gene matches: 0. CDR1 is SSHAT and CDR2 is FNYEAQ in the germline V gene (reference sequence). This CDR3 spans 13 amino acids. The CDR3 is CASRQGANSPLHF. The CDR3 bases are TGTGCCAGCAGACAGGGGGCTAATTCACCCCTCCACTTT.

This chain connects TRBV14 to TRBJ2-7; possibly TRBD2 for D (5 bases). Germline V gene lookup returns CDR1 SGHDN and CDR2 FVKESK. The germline V and J ends were trimmed by 0 bases and 1 base, with 10 bases remaining between them. The CDR3 extends over 15 amino acids. The CDR3 spells CASSQELGRSYEQYF. The DNA for the CDR3 is TGTGCCAGCAGCCAAGAACTAGGACGGTCCTACGAGCAGTACTTC. The variable domain in full, completed from reference TRBV14 and TRBJ2-7, reads EAGVTQFPSHSVIEKGQTVTLRCDPISGHDNLYWYRRVMGKEIKFLLHFVKESKQDESGMPNNRFLAERTGGTYSTLKVQPAELEDSGVYFCASSQELGRSYEQYFGPGTRLTVT.